The 27 T cell receptor beta chains below come from one sample, sequenced in a study of blood T cell repertoires in COVID-19. Sequencing was performed with immunoSEQ multiplex PCR; in TCRdb, only in-frame clones are kept and a portion is missing. The sample has roughly 100,000 clones, 91% seen once; the top ten hold about 3.9%. The sample consisted of peripheral blood. All receptors come from a man in his late teens or twenties with acute or convalescent COVID-19.

On this clone: The germline gene is not matched at one end of the junction; a read error may be the cause. The chain couples TRBV6-1 to TRBJ2-1; D remains ambiguous. Germline V gives CDR1 MNHNS, CDR2 SASEGT. This CDR3 is 10 amino acids long. The CDR3 DNA is TGTGCCAGCAGTGAAGTCGTACTACTCTTC. Its translation: CASSEVVLLF.

The rearrangement joins TRBV12-2 to TRBJ2-2; the table's D gene call, TRBD1, was not cross checked with the DNA. TRBV12-2 is listed as a pseudogene. The CDR3 contains 17 residues. As DNA, the CDR3 is TGTGCAAGTCGCCCCCGGAGGGGACAGAGAAACACCGGGGAGCTGTTTTTT. The encoded protein is CASRPRRGQRNTGELFF.

The genes are TRBV6-5 and TRBJ1-2; 8 bases agree with TRBD1. This CDR3 comprises 13 residues. CDR1 is MNHEY and CDR2 is SVGAGI in the germline V gene. The J segment lost 1 base and the V segment lost 6 bases, leaving 1 base of the junction unmatched. CDR3 residues: CASRDRVNYGYTF. CDR3 sequence (DNA): TGTGCCAGCAGGGACAGGGTTAACTATGGCTACACCTTC.

The chain couples TRBV30 to TRBJ1-2; 9 bases line up with TRBD1. This CDR3 contains 15 residues. Germline trimming cut 3 bases from V and 3 bases from J; bases unmatched to any gene: 8. CDR1 and CDR2 (germline): GTSNPN, SVGIG (reference sequence). CDR3 DNA sequence: TGTGCCTGGAGCTCCGGGACAGGGTATGACTATGGCTACACCTTC. The encoded protein is CAWSSGTGYDYGYTF.

The chain has TRBV18 and TRBJ2-7, with TRBD2 as a possible D gene (5 bases). With 3 bases removed from V and 5 bases from J, the gap between germline ends came to 14 bases. Per germline, CDR1 KGHSH and CDR2 LQKENI. This CDR3 region has 14 residues. Here the CDR3 reads CASSPRAGVDEQYF. The CDR3 DNA follows: TGTGCCAGCTCACCCCGGGCCGGGGTGGACGAGCAGTACTTC.

This clone was detected only a few times. J is TRBJ1-6 and V is TRBV6-5, with D maybe TRBD1 (6 bases). The germline gives CDR1 MNHEY, CDR2 SVGAGI. The V end was cut by 7 bases, the J end by 3 bases, with 10 bases between. CDR3 length equals 14 residues. The chain's CDR3 is CASTNRVYNSPLHF. Here the CDR3 DNA reads TGTGCCAGCACCAACAGGGTCTATAATTCACCCCTCCACTTT.

The rearrangement joins TRBV3-1 (or the pseudogene TRBV3-2) to TRBJ1-1; D perhaps matches TRBD1 (6 bases). V lost 4 bases, J lost 4 bases, and 13 bases lay in between. Germline V gives CDR1 LGHDT, CDR2 YNNKEL (reference sequence). The CDR3 has 14 residues. The CDR3, as DNA: TGTGCCAGCAGCCCGACAGGCGGGGGCACTGAAGCTTTCTTT. Protein product: CASSPTGGGTEAFF.

This clone appeared a single time. The chain couples TRBV6-1 to TRBJ1-2; the D is unclear. Trimming stripped 3 bases from V and 5 bases from J, with 7 bases between. The germline CDR1 and CDR2 sequences are MNHNS and SASEGT. The CDR3 covers 12 residues. The CDR3 nucleotides are TGTGCCAGCAGTGAGTCGCAGTATGGCTACACCTTC. It translates to CASSESQYGYTF.

The gene calls are TRBV11-2 and TRBJ1-1; TRBD1 matches 8 bases. Losses at the gene ends were 4 bases for V and 1 base for J; bases not matched to a gene: 2. The CDR3 length is 14 residues. CDR1 SGHAT and CDR2 FQNNGV come from the germline V gene. The CDR3 coding sequence is TGTGCCAGCAGCTCTGACAGGGGGAACACTGAAGCTTTCTTT. This encodes CASSSDRGNTEAFF.

The chain carries TRBV6-5 and TRBJ1-1; the match to TRBD1 covers 7 bases. Germline V gives CDR1 MNHEY, CDR2 SVGAGI. CDR3 length: 15 amino acids. V shed 5 bases, J shed 4 bases, and the junction held 10 bases outside the gene matches. For the CDR3, the DNA is TGTGCCAGCAGTATCCCCGGGACAGCGAGCACTGAAGCTTTCTTT. Protein sequence: CASSIPGTASTEAFF.

This chain joins TRBV23-1 and TRBJ2-3; D might be TRBD2 (6 bases). TRBV23-1 has ORF status, its function being uncertain. V lost 4 bases and J lost 6, with 23 bases in between. The CDR3 contains 17 residues. CDR3 nucleotide sequence: TGCGCCAGCAGTCCCTACTCGGCAGGGCGGGATGTGGATACGCAGTATTTT. This gives the protein CASSPYSAGRDVDTQYF.

The chain carries TRBV4-2 and TRBJ2-3; 7 nucleotides align to TRBD2. V lost 2 bases to trimming and J lost 1 base; unmatched junction nucleotides: 6. The CDR3 covers 16 residues. The germline gives CDR1 LGHNA, CDR2 YNFKEQ. CDR3 amino acids: CASSQNRAGGTDTQYF. CDR3 in DNA: TGTGCCAGCAGCCAAAACCGGGCGGGAGGCACAGATACGCAGTATTTT.

This clone was observed a few times. This sequence joins TRBV5-4 and TRBJ1-2; 8 bases line up with TRBD1. The CDR3 totals 15 residues. Trimming took 4 bases from V and 5 from J; bases not matched to a gene: 10. Germline V lookup: CDR1 SGHNT, CDR2 YYREEE (reference sequence). The CDR3 region is CASSVGTGLDYGYTF. The DNA for the CDR3 is TGTGCCAGCAGCGTCGGGACAGGACTAGATTATGGCTACACCTTC.

The genes are TRBV5-5 and TRBJ1-5, with TRBD1 matching 9 bases. The V gene end was trimmed by 0 bases and the J gene end by 11 bases; junction bases not matched to a gene: 15. This CDR3 spans 17 amino acids. Germline assignment: CDR1 SGHKS and CDR2 YYEKEE (reference sequence). The DNA for the CDR3 is TGTGCCAGCAGCTTGGAGGGCCGGGACAGGGCCTTTCGGGCCCAGCATTTT. The encoded protein is CASSLEGRDRAFRAQHF.

The chain carries TRBV25-1 and TRBJ1-4; maybe TRBD1 (5 bases). V dropped 6 bases and J dropped 0 bases, with 11 bases sitting between them. Germline CDR1 is MGHDK and CDR2 is SYGVNS. CDR3 length: 15 amino acids. CDR3 sequence: CASRGGVATNEKLFF. CDR3 nucleotide sequence: TGTGCCAGCAGGGGGGGGGTTGCAACTAATGAAAAACTGTTTTTT.

The V gene is TRBV14, the J gene TRBJ2-3; 7 bases are a match to TRBD1. This CDR3 is built from 16 residues. Looked up from germline, CDR1 is SGHDN and CDR2 is FVKESK. The J segment lost 1 base and the V segment lost 4 bases, leaving 8 bases of the junction unmatched. CDR3 sequence: CASSRRTGSGTDTQYF. CDR3 DNA: TGTGCCAGCAGCCGGCGGACAGGTTCGGGCACAGATACGCAGTATTTT.

This clone was recorded once. The rearrangement uses TRBV9 and TRBJ2-5; 11 bases align to TRBD1. V lost 0 bases and J lost 4; bases outside the gene matches: 2. The germline V gene has CDR1 SGDLS and CDR2 YYNGEE. This CDR3 is 15 amino acids long. The CDR3 here is CASSVGGTGGETQYF. DNA of the CDR3: TGTGCCAGCAGCGTAGGAGGGACAGGGGGAGAGACCCAGTACTTC.

The table lists this clone with a few counts. The J gene is TRBJ2-7, the V gene TRBV5-1, with D tentatively TRBD1 (5 bases). The CDR3 is made up of 15 amino acids. Trimming removed 2 bases at V and 3 bases at J, with 15 bases between. CDR1 is SGHRS and CDR2 is YFSETQ in the germline V gene. CDR3 nucleotide sequence: TGCGCCAGCAGCTTTGCGGCAGGGTCAATCTACGAGCAGTACTTC. The encoded protein is CASSFAAGSIYEQYF.

This chain joins TRBV6-6 and TRBJ2-2; the D gene is possibly TRBD2 (6 bases). The CDR3 consists of 15 residues. Looked up from germline, CDR1 is MNHNY and CDR2 is SVGAGI (reference sequence). The V end was cut by 6 bases, the J end by 3 bases, with 14 bases between. In nucleotides, the CDR3 is TGTGCCAGCAGCTCCTTCCCGGGGGACACCGGGGAGCTGTTTTTT. This sequence encodes CASSSFPGDTGELFF.

V is TRBV6-6 and J is TRBJ1-3; TRBD1 matches at 11 bases. This CDR3 has 17 residues. In germline, CDR1 is MNHNY, CDR2 SVGAGI (reference sequence). J lost 0 bases, V lost 5 bases, and 6 bases had no gene match. The CDR3 protein is CASSRPGTGGSGNTIYF. CDR3 DNA: TGTGCCAGCAGTCGTCCCGGGACAGGGGGCTCTGGAAACACCATATATTTT.

V gene TRBV5-1 combines with J gene TRBJ2-3; TRBD2 matches at 10 bases. The V segment lost 0 bases and the J segment 8 bases; nucleotides outside the gene matches: 9. The V gene's germline CDR1 is SGHRS and CDR2 YFSETQ. The length of the CDR3 is 16 residues. CDR3 residues: CASSLVLAGDDGTQYF. DNA for the CDR3: TGCGCCAGCAGCTTGGTGCTAGCGGGAGACGACGGTACGCAGTATTTT.

The chain carries TRBV5-1 and TRBJ1-2; unclear D gene. V dropped 0 bases and J dropped 8 bases, with 11 bases sitting between them. Germline CDR1 reads SGHRS; CDR2 reads YFSETQ. This CDR3 region has 13 residues. The CDR3 spells CASSLERGFGYTF. Written as DNA, the CDR3 is TGCGCCAGCAGCTTGGAGCGGGGATTCGGCTACACCTTC.

The chain has TRBV7-2 and TRBJ2-5; TRBD2 agrees at 16 bases. V gave up 3 bases and J gave up 2 bases; unmatched junction bases: 0. The CDR3 runs 16 residues. From germline, CDR1 is SGHTA and CDR2 FQGNSA. CDR3 DNA sequence: TGTGCCAGCAGCTTGGGACTAGCGGGGGGGCAAGAGACCCAGTACTTC. This sequence encodes CASSLGLAGGQETQYF.

V usage is TRBV7-2 and J usage is TRBJ1-4, with TRBD1 as a possible D gene (6 bases). V was clipped by 3 bases and J by 4 bases, with 9 bases between them. The length of the CDR3 is 14 residues. Per the germline V gene, CDR1 is SGHTA and CDR2 is FQGNSA. In DNA form, the CDR3 reads TGTGCCAGCAGCTTTCAGGGGTATAATGAAAAACTGTTTTTT. Protein sequence: CASSFQGYNEKLFF.

The chain joins TRBV9 to TRBJ2-5, with 8 bases that match TRBD2. This CDR3 has 14 amino acids. J gave up 1 base and V 5 bases, and 4 bases lay outside the gene matches. Germline assignment: CDR1 SGDLS and CDR2 YYNGEE. The CDR3 is CASSGTSGQETQYF. The CDR3 DNA sequence: TGTGCCAGCAGTGGAACTAGCGGCCAAGAGACCCAGTACTTC.

The chain joins TRBV5-1 to TRBJ2-1; D is perhaps TRBD1 (5 bases). Between the trimmed V and J ends, which lost 0 bases and 9 bases, there was a span of 10 bases. The CDR3 loop spans 13 amino acids. The germline V gene has CDR1 SGHRS and CDR2 YFSETQ. The CDR3, as DNA: TGCGCCAGCAGCTTGGCAGGGTCGGCTGAGCAGTTCTTC. Protein product: CASSLAGSAEQFF.

The V gene is TRBV5-1, the J gene TRBJ1-6; 7 bases are shared with TRBD1. Trimming removed 0 bases from V and 3 bases from J; junction bases left unmatched: 3. Per the germline V gene, CDR1 is SGHRS and CDR2 is YFSETQ. The CDR3 spans 16 residues. In DNA form, the CDR3 reads TGCGCCAGCAGCTTGGAGGCAGGGGGCTATAATTCACCCCTCCACTTT. Encoded protein: CASSLEAGGYNSPLHF.